This entry lists 30 T cell receptor beta chains sequenced from one sample in a study of identical twins. A single record per CDR3 protein comes from TCRdb applying MiXCR to the 5' RACE reads. The data contain hundreds of thousands of distinct CDR3 sequences, roughly 18% of them singletons. These data also formed part of another study, on T cells expressing NK-cell markers.

The sequenced sample consisted of PBMCs. These receptors all stem from a woman between 18 and 29 years old in good health.

V gene TRBV27 combines with J gene TRBJ2-2; 10 nucleotides match TRBD1. Trimming took 6 bases from V and 7 from J; bases not matched to a gene: 14. CDR1 MNHEY and CDR2 SMNVEV come from the germline V gene (reference sequence). CDR3 length: 17 amino acids. Here the CDR3 reads CASSLLLGTGENGELFF. The DNA for the CDR3 is TGTGCCAGCAGCCTCCTACTGGGGACAGGGGAAAACGGGGAGCTGTTTTTT.

The chain links TRBV9 to TRBJ2-1; D is unresolved. Germline V gene sequence: CDR1 SGDLS, CDR2 YYNGEE. V was pared by 0 bases and J by 0 bases, with 10 bases between. The CDR3 consists of 16 residues. DNA for the CDR3: TGTGCCAGCAGCGTAGCTAGTTTGAGCTCCTACAATGAGCAGTTCTTC. Protein: CASSVASLSSYNEQFF.

This clonotype was seen a handful of times. This CDR3 is CASSLRGEYGYTF. DNA for the CDR3: TGTGCCAGCAGCCTTCGGGGTGAATATGGCTACACCTTC. The rearrangement joins TRBV12-3 or TRBV12-4 to TRBJ1-2; D is ambiguous. This CDR3 is 13 amino acids long. The V end lost 6 bases, the J end lost 5 bases, and 13 bases lay between the germline ends.

V gene TRBV29-1 combines with J gene TRBJ2-5; 7 bases align to TRBD1. The CDR3 covers 13 residues. The germline V gene encodes CDR1 SQVTM and CDR2 ANQGSEA. With 7 bases clipped from V and 1 base from J, the junction kept 6 bases outside the gene matches. CDR3 nucleotide sequence: TGCAGCGGGCGACAGGGTCCCCAAGAGACCCAGTACTTC. Translation gives CSGRQGPQETQYF.

This clonotype was seen a few times. The chain uses TRBV12-3 or TRBV12-4 and TRBJ2-2; TRBD2 agrees at 13 bases. V lost 6 bases, J lost 8 bases, and 9 bases stayed unmatched. This CDR3 is 16 amino acids long. The CDR3 nucleotides read TGTGCCAGCAGACCAACTAGCGGGGGGGTCACGGGGGAGCTGTTTTTT. It yields the protein CASRPTSGGVTGELFF.

This clonotype appeared many times. The chain combines TRBV20-1 with TRBJ2-1, with 8 bases fitting TRBD2. Germline CDR1 and CDR2: DFQATT and SNEGSKA (reference sequence). The CDR3 sequence is 15 residues long. Trimming removed 1 base from V and 7 bases from J; junction bases left unmatched: 9. CDR3 amino acids: CSARVNGLAVNEQFF. The DNA of the CDR3 is TGCAGTGCTAGAGTTAACGGACTAGCCGTAAATGAGCAGTTCTTC.

The V gene is TRBV29-1, the J gene TRBJ2-7; 12 positions agree with TRBD1. The germline V gene encodes CDR1 SQVTM and CDR2 ANQGSEA. This CDR3 comprises 15 residues. The junction had 4 bases not matched to a gene; V was cut back by 3 bases and J by 1 base. For the CDR3, the DNA is TGCAGCGTTGAGAGGGGACAGGGGGCTTCCTACGAGCAGTACTTC. Its protein product is CSVERGQGASYEQYF.

This clonotype occurred many times. The rearrangement links TRBV12-3 or TRBV12-4 to TRBJ1-3; D unresolved. CDR3 size: 15 residues. V shed 6 bases and J shed 0 bases, with 12 bases lying between them. The CDR3 nucleotides are TGTGCCAGCAGGCCACCGAGCTTCTCTGGAAACACCATATATTTT. The encoded protein is CASRPPSFSGNTIYF.

This rearrangement joins TRBV5-6 to TRBJ2-2; perhaps TRBD1 as D (5 bases). CDR1 and CDR2 (germline): SGHDT, YYEEEE. V dropped 2 bases and J dropped 6 bases, with 11 bases sitting between them. The CDR3 is 14 residues long. The CDR3: CASSFSARAGELFF. The CDR3 coding sequence is TGTGCCAGCAGCTTTTCCGCCAGGGCCGGGGAGCTGTTTTTT.

This chain uses TRBV10-3 with TRBJ2-7, with 11 nucleotides matching TRBD2. The CDR3 is made up of 15 amino acids. CDR1 is ENHRY, CDR2 SYGVKD, per germline. The trim removed 10 bases at V and 4 bases at J, leaving 12 bases unmatched. The CDR3 coding sequence is TGTGCCACCCAACCGGGACTAGCGGCGATTTACGAGCAGTACTTC. Translating it yields CATQPGLAAIYEQYF.

This clonotype has a count of ten or more. The genes are TRBV10-3 and TRBJ2-1, with 11 bases matching TRBD2. The CDR3 length is 15 residues. The germline CDR1 and CDR2 sequences are ENHRY and SYGVKD. Unmatched junction bases numbered 5, after V lost 5 bases and J lost 5 bases. CDR3 DNA: TGTGCCATCAGTACCTCTAGCGGGGGGAACAATGAGCAGTTCTTC. Translated: CAISTSSGGNNEQFF.

This clonotype was seen a few times. The rearrangement joins TRBV11-2 to TRBJ1-1, with TRBD1 matching 9 bases. Germline lookup yields CDR1 SGHAT and CDR2 FQNNGV. The CDR3 is 16 residues long. V dropped 5 bases and J dropped 8; count of bases not matched to a gene: 15. CDR3 nucleotides: TGTGCCAGCAGCCTAACAGGGGGCGCATTAGGGACAGAAGCTTTCTTT. It codes for CASSLTGGALGTEAFF.

This rearrangement joins TRBV2 to TRBJ2-1, with D hard to call. Germline V gene lookup returns CDR1 SNHLY and CDR2 FYNNEI. The CDR3 covers 13 residues. With 7 bases removed from V and 5 bases from J, the gap between germline ends came to 12 bases. The CDR3 DNA reads as TGTGCCAGCACGCCAGGAGCCAACAATGAGCAGTTCTTC. Encoded protein: CASTPGANNEQFF.

This clonotype came up a few times. The V gene is TRBV20-1, the J gene TRBJ2-3; D is perhaps TRBD1 or TRBD2 (5 bases each). CDR3 length equals 14 residues. V dropped 6 bases and J dropped 4 bases, with 17 bases sitting between them. Germline V gene data show CDR1 as DFQATT and CDR2 as SNEGSKA (reference sequence). CDR3 DNA sequence: TGCAGTGCCGCAGTGCGCGTGGGGGCAGATACGCAGTATTTT. This gives the protein CSAAVRVGADTQYF.

V gene TRBV5-8 combines with J gene TRBJ2-3; 9 bases align to TRBD1. Germline CDR1 SGHTS, CDR2 YDEGEE. This CDR3 spans 15 amino acids. J lost 6 bases, V lost 2 bases, and 7 bases had no gene match. CDR3 sequence: CASSLPGQGSDTQYF. For the CDR3, the DNA is TGTGCCAGCAGCTTACCGGGACAGGGCTCCGATACGCAGTATTTT. The variable domain in full, with the rest retrieved from reference TRBV5-8 and TRBJ2-3, is EAGVTQSPTHLIKTRGQQATLRCSPISGHTSVYWYQQALGLGLQFLLWYDEGEERNRGNFPPRFSGRQFPNYSSELNVNALELEDSALYLCASSLPGQGSDTQYFGPGTRLTVL.

This chain joins TRBV12-3 or TRBV12-4 and TRBJ2-6; maybe TRBD1 (7 bases). V shed 11 bases and J shed 2 bases, with 13 bases lying between them. The CDR3 extends over 14 amino acids. The CDR3 DNA reads TGTGCCGGTTCCAGGGGGGCTGGGGCCAACGTCCTGACTTTC. Amino acids: CAGSRGAGANVLTF.

The chain combines TRBV6-2 or TRBV6-3 with TRBJ2-7, with TRBD2 matching over 12 bases. This CDR3 is 15 amino acids long. J was trimmed by 4 bases and V by 4 bases; bases with no gene match: 5. Germline V gene data show CDR1 as MNHEY and CDR2 as SVGEGT. The CDR3 nucleotides are TGTGCCAGCAGTTGGACTAGCGGGATTATTTACGAGCAGTACTTC. This translates into CASSWTSGIIYEQYF.

The chain is built from TRBV7-2 and TRBJ2-3, with 11 positions matching TRBD2. Germline loops: CDR1 SGHTA, CDR2 FQGNSA. The CDR3 extends over 16 amino acids. After removal of 5 bases from V and 5 bases from J, the junction contained 9 bases not matched to a gene. CDR3 loop: CASSILLAGAVDTQYF. CDR3 DNA: TGTGCCAGCAGCATCCTACTAGCGGGAGCCGTAGATACGCAGTATTTT.

As regards this clonotype: A read error may be the cause here, since a much bigger clone is one base away. This rearrangement joins TRBV9 to TRBJ2-1; 11 bases line up with TRBD2. The CDR3 has 16 residues. CDR1 and CDR2 (germline): SGDLS, YYNGEE. CDR3 in amino acids: CASSPPGTSGSMVQLF. The CDR3 DNA reads as TGTGCCAGCAGCCCCCCCGGAACTAGCGGGAGTATGGTGCAGTTGTTC.

This clonotype was counted a few times. The genes are TRBV5-1 and TRBJ2-5, with D hard to call. The CDR3 is 15 amino acids. The V gene's germline CDR1 is SGHRS and CDR2 YFSETQ. Trimming removed 4 bases from V and 5 bases from J, with 18 bases in between. CDR3 coding DNA: TGCGCCAGCAGCCTTCGGGCCGCGGCAGAGGAGACCCAGTACTTC. Translated: CASSLRAAAEETQYF.

This chain links TRBV5-1 with TRBJ2-5; D is unresolved. Between the trimmed V and J ends, which lost 0 bases and 2 bases, there was a span of 14 bases. The V gene's germline CDR1 is SGHRS and CDR2 YFSETQ. CDR3 length: 16 amino acids. CDR3 in amino acids: CASSLEGWPNQETQYF. As DNA, the CDR3 is TGCGCCAGCAGCTTGGAAGGTTGGCCCAATCAAGAGACCCAGTACTTC.

The chain combines TRBV12-3 or TRBV12-4 with TRBJ2-5; the D gene is possibly TRBD2 (7 bases). Between the trimmed V and J ends, which lost 7 bases and 1 base, there was a span of 16 bases. The CDR3 length is 15 residues. The CDR3 DNA follows: TGTGCCAGCACGGGGGCGGGGGCAGGCCAAGAGACCCAGTACTTC. As protein: CASTGAGAGQETQYF.

This clonotype was found a few times. The chain links TRBV7-3 to TRBJ2-1; TRBD2 matches 10 bases. With 6 bases clipped from V and 9 bases from J, the junction kept 8 bases outside the gene matches. This CDR3 region has 14 residues. The germline V gene encodes CDR1 SGHTA and CDR2 FQGTGA. The CDR3 nucleotides read TGTGCCAGCAGTTCCAGCGGGGGGGGGAGTGAGCAGTTCTTC. Its protein product is CASSSSGGGSEQFF.

The CDR3 nucleotides read TGCGCCAGCAGCTTGGCCGTAGGGGAGGTCGGGGAGCTGTTTTTT. Its translation is CASSLAVGEVGELFF. The chain employs TRBV5-1 and TRBJ2-2; possibly TRBD2 for D (6 bases). Deletions cut 0 bases from V and 7 bases from J, with 13 bases between. The germline gives CDR1 SGHRS, CDR2 YFSETQ. The CDR3 totals 15 residues.

The V call is TRBV7-8, the J call TRBJ2-7; TRBD1 aligns across 9 bases. Germline V gene sequence: CDR1 SGHVS, CDR2 FQNEAQ. V lost 2 bases and J lost 7; bases outside the gene matches: 9. The CDR3 contains 15 residues. For the CDR3, the DNA is TGTGCCAGCAGCTTATATGGGGGACAGGGCGGGGAGCAGTACTTC. Protein product: CASSLYGGQGGEQYF. The whole variable domain, remainder taken from reference TRBV7-8 and TRBJ2-7, is GAGVSQSPRYKVAKRGQDVALRCDPISGHVSLFWYQQALGQGPEFLTYFQNEAQLDKSGLPSDRFFAERPEGSVSTLKIQRTQQEDSAVYLCASSLYGGQGGEQYFGPGTRLTVT.

This clonotype was counted only a few times. The chain carries TRBV10-3 and TRBJ1-1; no firm D call. Germline lookup yields CDR1 ENHRY and CDR2 SYGVKD. There are 11 residues in the CDR3. V was trimmed by 9 bases and J by 3 bases, leaving 8 bases between them. The CDR3 loop is CAISADTEAFF. The DNA for the CDR3 is TGTGCCATTAGCGCGGACACTGAAGCTTTCTTT.

This chain links TRBV12-3 or TRBV12-4 with TRBJ2-1, with D maybe TRBD2 (5 bases). The CDR3 consists of 14 residues. Trimming pared 3 bases from V and 3 bases from J, leaving 9 bases between. Here the CDR3 DNA reads TGTGCCAGCAGTTTCAGCGGCTACTACAATGAGCAGTTCTTC. Translated, it gives CASSFSGYYNEQFF.

This chain links TRBV12-3 or TRBV12-4 with TRBJ2-3; 13 bases are a match to TRBD2. This CDR3 comprises 15 residues. After removal of 5 bases from V and 6 bases from J, the junction contained 5 bases not matched to a gene. This chain's CDR3 is CASSNILAGGDTQYF. The CDR3 nucleotides are TGTGCCAGCAGTAACATACTAGCGGGGGGGGATACGCAGTATTTT.

This clonotype has more than one count but fewer than ten. This chain uses TRBV6-1 with TRBJ2-7; no definite D call. The ends were cut back, 7 bases at V and 5 bases at J, with 15 bases in the middle. The CDR3 loop spans 13 amino acids. CDR1 is MNHNS and CDR2 is SASEGT in the germline V gene. The CDR3 here is CASTAVPRHEQYF. In nucleotides, the CDR3 is TGTGCCAGCACCGCCGTCCCCCGACACGAGCAGTACTTC.

This chain links TRBV5-1 with TRBJ2-7, with TRBD2 matching over 14 bases. V lost 0 bases, J lost 0 bases, and 5 bases stayed unmatched. CDR3 size: 18 residues. Germline V gene sequence: CDR1 SGHRS, CDR2 YFSETQ. CDR3: CASSLGLAGGPVSYEQYF. CDR3 in DNA: TGCGCCAGCAGCTTGGGACTAGCGGGGGGGCCTGTCTCCTACGAGCAGTACTTC.